The 21 T cell receptor beta chains given below trace back to one sample, sequenced in a study of blood T cell repertoires in COVID-19. Sequencing was performed with immunoSEQ multiplex PCR; in TCRdb, only in-frame clones are kept and a portion is missing. Among 350,000 to 450,000 clones listed, approximately 93% were seen once. The sequenced sample was PBMCs or T cells enriched from blood (not recorded which). The receptors originated from a woman in her thirties or forties who had been exposed to COVID-19.

The rearrangement joins TRBV18 to TRBJ1-6, with 9 bases aligning to TRBD1. Germline V CDR1 and CDR2: KGHSH, LQKENI. The junction had 8 bases not matched to a gene; V was cut back by 3 bases and J by 8 bases. The CDR3 spans 16 residues. The CDR3 region has the DNA TGTGCCAGCTCACCGGGACAGGGTTCAAGGGATTCACCCCTCCACTTT. This codes for CASSPGQGSRDSPLHF.

The chain recombines TRBV5-1 with TRBJ2-5; the match to TRBD2 covers 7 bases. CDR1 is SGHRS and CDR2 is YFSETQ in the germline V gene. CDR3 length: 16 residues. V gave up 4 bases and J gave up 5 bases; unmatched junction bases: 14. The CDR3: CASSLHGGREGETQYF. The CDR3 DNA sequence: TGCGCCAGCAGCCTTCACGGAGGGAGGGAGGGGGAGACCCAGTACTTC. The full variable domain, rest sourced from reference TRBV5-1 and TRBJ2-5, is KAGVTQTPRYLIKTRGQQVTLSCSPISGHRSVSWYQQTPGQGLQFLFEYFSETQRNKGNFPGRFSGRQFSNSRSEMNVSTLELGDSALYLCASSLHGGREGETQYFGPGTRLLVL.

The gene calls are TRBV6-2 or TRBV6-3 and TRBJ1-2, with D perhaps matching TRBD1 (6 bases). CDR3 length: 14 amino acids. V shed 6 bases and J shed 8 bases, with 19 bases lying between them. Germline V gene sequence: CDR1 MNHEY, CDR2 SVGEGT. CDR3 residues: CASSRDQGLKGYTF. The CDR3, as DNA: TGTGCCAGCAGCCGCGATCAGGGGTTAAAGGGCTACACCTTC.

The chain couples TRBV3-1 (or the pseudogene TRBV3-2) to TRBJ1-3; 7 nucleotides match TRBD1. Trimming cost V 2 bases and J 5 bases; bases outside gene matches: 6. The length of the CDR3 is 15 residues. The germline gives CDR1 LGHDT, CDR2 YNNKEL (reference sequence). The CDR3 DNA sequence: TGTGCCAGCAGCCAACCCGGGACAGAGAGAAACACCATATATTTT. Protein sequence: CASSQPGTERNTIYF.

This rearrangement joins TRBV5-1 to TRBJ2-7; TRBD2 matches 13 bases. V shed 2 bases, J shed 0 bases, and the junction held 14 bases outside the gene matches. This CDR3 is 20 amino acids long. Germline CDR1 and CDR2: SGHRS and YFSETQ. The CDR3 here is CASSFQSKTTSGGSSYEQYF. DNA of the CDR3: TGCGCCAGCAGCTTCCAAAGTAAAACGACTAGCGGGGGGAGCTCCTACGAGCAGTACTTC.

Only one count was recorded for this clone. The chain joins TRBV6-5 to TRBJ2-7; D uncertain. This CDR3 is 13 amino acids long. CDR1 is MNHEY, CDR2 SVGAGI, per germline. Trimming shortened V by 2 bases and J by 2 bases, and 7 bases separated the two germline ends. CDR3 DNA sequence: TGTGCCAGCAGTTACAGCAAAACCTACGAGCAGTACTTC. Its protein product is CASSYSKTYEQYF.

The rearrangement links TRBV2 to TRBJ2-1; perhaps TRBD2 as D (5 bases). With 1 base removed from V and 2 bases from J, the gap between germline ends came to 15 bases. The germline CDR1 and CDR2 sequences are SNHLY and FYNNEI. The CDR3 contains 17 residues. The CDR3 sequence is CASSEVRTRATYNEQFF. The CDR3 DNA is TGTGCCAGCAGTGAAGTACGAACGAGGGCCACCTACAATGAGCAGTTCTTC.

The genes are TRBV24-1 and TRBJ2-1; maybe TRBD2 (5 bases). Trimming shortened V by 2 bases and J by 9 bases, and 10 bases separated the two germline ends. This CDR3 region has 13 residues. Germline CDR1 is KGHDR and CDR2 is SFDVKD. CDR3 DNA sequence: TGTGCCACCAGTGATTGGACTGATGGTGAGCAGTTCTTC. Translated: CATSDWTDGEQFF.

The chain combines TRBV7-9 with TRBJ1-1, with 12 bases lining up with TRBD1. The CDR3 covers 16 residues. In germline, CDR1 is SEHNR, CDR2 FQNEAQ (reference sequence). J was trimmed by 6 bases and V by 5 bases; bases with no gene match: 10. For the CDR3, the DNA is TGTGCCAGCAGCCGAGGGACAGGGGGCGCGGGGGCTGAAGCTTTCTTT. Its translation is CASSRGTGGAGAEAFF.

The chain is built from TRBV18 and TRBJ1-2, with TRBD1 matching 9 bases. The V segment lost 6 bases and the J segment 3 bases; nucleotides outside the gene matches: 8. This CDR3 comprises 15 residues. Germline V gene data show CDR1 as KGHSH and CDR2 as LQKENI. DNA for the CDR3: TGTGCCAGCTCTCAGCCGGGACAGGGAGACTATGGCTACACCTTC. Its translation: CASSQPGQGDYGYTF.

The chain links TRBV5-4 to TRBJ1-5; D is unresolved. The CDR3 has 12 amino acids. Trimming took off 2 bases at V and 4 bases at J, with 4 bases between the two ends. The germline V gene has CDR1 SGHNT and CDR2 YYREEE (reference sequence). The CDR3 nucleotides read TGTGCCAGCAGCTTCCAGAATCAGCCCCAGCATTTT. Translating it yields CASSFQNQPQHF.

This clone was seen once. The chain joins TRBV24-1 to TRBJ1-3; weak D call: TRBD1 (6 bases). V was clipped by 9 bases and J by 0 bases, with 14 bases between them. Germline CDR1 KGHDR, CDR2 SFDVKD. This CDR3 region has 15 residues. The CDR3 DNA sequence: TGTGCCACCTCGGGGGGGCCAAACTCTGGAAACACCATATATTTT. It codes for CATSGGPNSGNTIYF.

The chain carries TRBV28 and TRBJ1-5, with D unclear. Per the germline V gene, CDR1 is MDHEN and CDR2 is SYDVKM. V was trimmed by 2 bases and J by 7 bases, leaving 9 bases between them. The CDR3 is 13 amino acids. For the CDR3, the DNA is TGTGCCAGCAGTTTACCAGGAGGGCAGCCCCAGCATTTT. Amino acid sequence: CASSLPGGQPQHF.

The V gene is TRBV30, the J gene TRBJ1-5; 7 bases are shared with TRBD1. The CDR3 consists of 17 residues. Losses at the gene ends were 2 bases for V and 1 base for J; bases not matched to a gene: 11. The germline V gene encodes CDR1 GTSNPN and CDR2 SVGIG (reference sequence). In DNA form, the CDR3 reads TGTGCCTGGAGTCCATACTTAGGGGGCGCGAGCAATCAGCCCCAGCATTTT. This sequence encodes CAWSPYLGGASNQPQHF.

This chain uses TRBV21-1 with TRBJ2-7; the table calls TRBD2, which could not be checked here. TRBV21-1 is reported as a pseudogene. The CDR3 is made up of 15 amino acids. For the CDR3, the DNA is TGTGCCAGCAGCAAAGTGAGGAGATCGGTCTACGAGCAGTACTTC. It is translated as CASSKVRRSVYEQYF.

The chain recombines TRBV18 with TRBJ2-4; the match to TRBD2 covers 7 bases. In germline, CDR1 is KGHSH, CDR2 LQKENI. V lost 3 bases and J lost 9; bases outside the gene matches: 14. This CDR3 is 16 amino acids long. DNA of the CDR3: TGTGCCAGCTCACCCCTAGCGGAACGGGGAGGTGGCATTCAGTACTTC. Translation gives CASSPLAERGGGIQYF.

V gene TRBV5-1 combines with J gene TRBJ1-2, with 8 bases fitting TRBD1. Germline CDR1 and CDR2: SGHRS and YFSETQ. The CDR3 extends over 16 amino acids. Unmatched junction bases numbered 11, after V lost 4 bases and J lost 3 bases. CDR3 nucleotides: TGCGCCAGCAGCAGAAACCTAATGACAGGGGACTATGGCTACACCTTC. Its protein product is CASSRNLMTGDYGYTF.

The chain joins TRBV7-2 to TRBJ1-4; 7 nucleotides line up with TRBD1. Trimming at V came to 5 bases and at J to 8 bases, leaving 11 bases not matched to a gene. The CDR3 spans 15 residues. Germline-derived CDR1 and CDR2 are SGHTA and FQGNSA. As DNA, the CDR3 is TGTGCCAGCAGCCTAACGACAGGGTGGGGGGAAAAACTGTTTTTT. This translates into CASSLTTGWGEKLFF. Complete variable domain (other parts from reference TRBV7-2 and TRBJ1-4): GAGVSQSPSNKVTEKGKDVELRCDPISGHTALYWYRQSLGQGLEFLIYFQGNSAPDKSGLPSDRFSAERTGGSVSTLTIQRTQQEDSAVYLCASSLTTGWGEKLFFGSGTQLSVL.

V usage is TRBV10-2 and J usage is TRBJ1-5, with D unresolved. The CDR3 runs to 13 residues. Germline assignment: CDR1 WSHSY and CDR2 SAAADI. Trimming pared 9 bases from V and 4 bases from J, leaving 13 bases between. Here the CDR3 DNA reads TGCGCCAGTGGAGGAACAAGGAATCAGCCCCAGCATTTT. Amino acids: CASGGTRNQPQHF.

The V call is TRBV5-1, the J call TRBJ1-1; 11 nucleotides agree with TRBD1. CDR1 and CDR2 from the germline V gene are SGHRS and YFSETQ. The CDR3 is 16 residues long. V gave up 3 bases and J gave up 4 bases; unmatched junction bases: 8. The DNA of the CDR3 is TGCGCCAGCAGCTCTGGGACAGGGGGTATGGGCACTGAAGCTTTCTTT. Protein product: CASSSGTGGMGTEAFF. Using reference TRBV5-1 and TRBJ1-1 for the parts outside the CDR3, the full variable domain is KAGVTQTPRYLIKTRGQQVTLSCSPISGHRSVSWYQQTPGQGLQFLFEYFSETQRNKGNFPGRFSGRQFSNSRSEMNVSTLELGDSALYLCASSSGTGGMGTEAFFGQGTRLTVV.

The V and J genes are TRBV30 and TRBJ2-2; 12 bases agree with TRBD1. Germline values: CDR1 GTSNPN, CDR2 SVGIG (reference sequence). Trimming removed 3 bases from V and 5 bases from J; junction bases left unmatched: 4. The CDR3 has 15 residues. The CDR3 sequence: CAWSRDRGRTGELFF. CDR3 in DNA: TGTGCCTGGAGCCGGGACAGGGGGCGGACCGGGGAGCTGTTTTTT.